This TCR beta chain emerged from a study of identical twins. V gave up 3 bases and J gave up 1 base, with 11 bases separating them. CDR3 size: 15 residues. This clonotype appeared a few times. Unique molecular identifiers were present on the cDNA, and a universal primer site came from template switching. TCRdb used MiXCR to reprocess the 5' RACE reads, holding one entry per CDR3 protein. Here the sample spans roughly 720,000 distinct CDR3 sequences, about 20% being singletons. These data were likewise used in another study, on T cells expressing NK-cell markers. According to that study: The eight sequenced donors comprised seven who were HCMV-seropositive and one who was seronegative.

This TCR derives from a young woman in good health. The chain joins TRBV12-3 or TRBV12-4 to TRBJ2-3; D gene ambiguous. The sequencing input was PBMCs. The CDR3 nucleotides read TGTGCCAGCAGTTTGGACCCCCCGGGCACAGATACGCAGTATTTT. It specifies CASSLDPPGTDTQYF.